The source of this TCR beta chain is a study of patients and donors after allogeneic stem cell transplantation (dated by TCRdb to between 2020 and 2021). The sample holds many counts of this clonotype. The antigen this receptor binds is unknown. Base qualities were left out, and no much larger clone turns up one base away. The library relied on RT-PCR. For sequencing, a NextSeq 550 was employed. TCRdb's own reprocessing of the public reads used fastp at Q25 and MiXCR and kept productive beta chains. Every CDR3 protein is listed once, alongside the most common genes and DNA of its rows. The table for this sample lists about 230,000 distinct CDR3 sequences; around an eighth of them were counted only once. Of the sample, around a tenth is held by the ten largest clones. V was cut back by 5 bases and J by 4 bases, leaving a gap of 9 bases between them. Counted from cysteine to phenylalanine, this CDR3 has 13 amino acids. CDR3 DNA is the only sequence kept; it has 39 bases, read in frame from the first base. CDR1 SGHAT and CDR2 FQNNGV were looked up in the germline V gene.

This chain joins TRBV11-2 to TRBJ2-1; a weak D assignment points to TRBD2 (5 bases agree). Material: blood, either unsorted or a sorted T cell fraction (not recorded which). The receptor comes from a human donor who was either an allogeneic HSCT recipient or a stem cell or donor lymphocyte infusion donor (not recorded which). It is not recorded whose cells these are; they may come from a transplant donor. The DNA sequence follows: TGTGCCAGCAGCCCGGACTGGTACAATGAGCAGTTCTTC. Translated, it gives CASSPDWYNEQFF.